This T cell receptor (beta chain) is from a study of cytomegalovirus exposure and HLA in healthy donors. Healthy bone marrow donors made up the cohort. PCR was performed using 60 Vbeta and 13 Jbeta primers. Assay: immunoSEQ multiplex PCR; the TCRdb copy retains only in-frame clones and omits some. The sample has about 97,000 clones, 85% seen once. The CDR3 length is 14 residues. Germline V gives CDR1 SGHNT, CDR2 YYREEE (reference sequence). The V and J ends lost 3 bases and 2 bases, in that order; junction bases with no gene match: 4. The sequenced sample consisted of PBMCs. V and J are TRBV5-4 and TRBJ1-2; 7 nucleotides match TRBD1. The receptor was isolated from a man younger than 40 in good health and CMV-seronegative. The CDR3 coding sequence is TGTGCCAGCAGCTGGGGGACAGAAAACTATGGCTACACCTTC. Residues: CASSWGTENYGYTF.